This T cell receptor beta chain originates from a study of shared clonotypes between healthy human individuals. About the research overall: Samples came from a couple of female and a few male donors aged 18 to 49. CD4 naive and CD4 memory each took three plates per donor, while CD8 naive took two and CD8 memory one. Regarding the study as a whole: Naive CD4 clonotypes overlapped across a few donors at roughly 5.1%.

CD45RO-negative, CCR7-selected cells formed the naive CD8 fraction, which excluded terminally differentiated effector memory CD45RA+ cells. Germline V gene sequence: CDR1 SGHDT, CDR2 YYEEEE. Deletions cut 5 bases from V and 6 bases from J, with 9 bases between. The CDR3 is made up of 12 amino acids. This clone turned up a few times. Its antigen is unidentified. Other DNA sequences of this sample code for an identical CDR3. The protocol was immunoSEQ multiplex PCR, while the TCRdb copy is restricted to in-frame clones and leaves out a portion. Of millions of clones listed, approximately 94% are singletons.

This sequence joins TRBV5-6 and TRBJ1-5, with unresolved D. Sequencing was done on a sample of naive CD8+ T cells from PBMCs. This receptor was taken from a man younger than 30 in good health. Some clones in this sample may be carry-over from other donors' samples. The CDR3 region has the DNA TGTGCCAGCAGTCTGGTAGGTCAGCCCCAGCATTTT. Protein product: CASSLVGQPQHF.